The 26 T cell receptor beta chains below all came from one sample that was sequenced in a study of cytomegalovirus exposure and HLA in healthy donors. PCR employed 60 Vbeta and 13 Jbeta primers. Using immunoSEQ multiplex PCR, the repertoire was profiled, and TCRdb retains in-frame clones only, with some absent. The repertoire includes approximately 100,000 clones, 75% to 80% of them detected once, and roughly 6.2% sits in the top ten. Material for sequencing was PBMCs. The receptor set was obtained from a man in his fifties or sixties in good health and CMV-seropositive.

This clone was recorded a few times. The chain recombines TRBV6-1 with TRBJ2-2; 9 nucleotides agree with TRBD1. This CDR3 has 15 amino acids. The V gene end was trimmed by 10 bases and the J gene end by 7 bases; junction bases not matched to a gene: 13. The V gene's germline CDR1 is MNHNS and CDR2 SASEGT. CDR3 DNA sequence: TGTGCCACCTCGTGGGGGGACAGGGCGGACGGGGAGCTGTTTTTT. It yields the protein CATSWGDRADGELFF.

V and J are TRBV7-2 and TRBJ2-3; 10 bases align to TRBD2. This CDR3 region has 16 residues. Trimming took 2 bases from V and 12 from J; bases not matched to a gene: 14. Germline V gene sequence: CDR1 SGHTA, CDR2 FQGNSA. Written as DNA, the CDR3 is TGTGCCAGCAGCTTAAGACTAGCGGGTGGTCTTTCTTACCAGTATTTT. It is translated as CASSLRLAGGLSYQYF.

This clone was recorded a few times. CDR3: CASSLWGEGTEAFF. CDR3 coding DNA: TGTGCCAGCAGCTTGTGGGGTGAGGGCACTGAAGCTTTCTTT. This chain uses TRBV5-6 with TRBJ1-1; D unresolved. The V gene lost 1 base and the J gene lost 4 bases, with 11 bases spanning the gap. This CDR3 has 14 amino acids. In germline, CDR1 is SGHDT, CDR2 YYEEEE.

The table lists this clone with a count of one. This CDR3 reads CASSLGGRSGSSYEQYF. CDR3 sequence (DNA): TGTGCCAGCAGCTTGGGTGGGAGGTCAGGGAGCTCCTACGAGCAGTACTTC. V and J are TRBV5-4 and TRBJ2-7, with TRBD2 as a possible D gene (6 bases). From germline, CDR1 is SGHNT and CDR2 YYREEE (reference sequence). Trimming took off 0 bases at V and 0 bases at J, with 16 bases between the two ends. This CDR3 is 17 amino acids long.

A few counts support this clone. The V and J genes are TRBV21-1 and TRBJ2-5; TRBD2, as called in the table, went unchecked against the DNA. TRBV21-1 is flagged as a pseudogene. The CDR3 sequence is 16 residues long. The CDR3 DNA reads as TGTGCCAGCAGCACCCCCGGGACTCCTAAGCGAGAGACCCAGTACTTC. Its translation is CASSTPGTPKRETQYF.

The rearrangement links TRBV29-1 to TRBJ1-1, with 9 nucleotides matching TRBD1. This CDR3 comprises 11 residues. Trimming at V came to 4 bases and at J to 11 bases, leaving 5 bases not matched to a gene. Germline V gene sequence: CDR1 SQVTM, CDR2 ANQGSEA. The CDR3 nucleotides read TGCAGCGTTGGGACAGGGGACCAGGCTTTCTTT. Protein product: CSVGTGDQAFF.

The chain joins TRBV19 to TRBJ2-7; the D gene is possibly TRBD1 (6 bases). Germline V CDR1 and CDR2: LNHDA, SQIVND (reference sequence). Trimming removed 6 bases from V and 4 bases from J, with 16 bases in between. The CDR3 extends over 14 amino acids. CDR3 region: CASSRLDSYYEQYF. Written as DNA, the CDR3 is TGTGCCAGTAGCCGATTGGACAGTTATTACGAGCAGTACTTC.

The chain couples TRBV5-1 to TRBJ2-7; TRBD2 matches 9 bases. CDR3 length: 14 amino acids. The germline CDR1 and CDR2 sequences are SGHRS and YFSETQ. Trimming cost V 4 bases and J 2 bases; bases outside gene matches: 4. The CDR3: CASSGAGGTYEQYF. The CDR3 nucleotides read TGCGCCAGCAGCGGAGCGGGGGGCACCTACGAGCAGTACTTC.

This clone was observed a few times. This chain uses TRBV6-1 with TRBJ2-7; 8 bases line up with TRBD1. V lost 7 bases, J lost 2 bases, and 10 bases stayed unmatched. The CDR3 extends over 15 amino acids. CDR1 and CDR2 (germline): MNHNS, SASEGT. The CDR3 coding sequence is TGTGCCAGCAAGTTGACAGGGGAGATAACCTACGAGCAGTACTTC. Protein: CASKLTGEITYEQYF.

The CDR3: CASSTPGDRGFGNTEAFF. Here the CDR3 DNA reads TGTGCCAGCAGCACTCCCGGGGACAGGGGATTCGGGAACACTGAAGCTTTCTTT. V and J are TRBV11-1 and TRBJ1-1; 10 nucleotides match TRBD1. From germline, CDR1 is SGHAT and CDR2 FQDESV (reference sequence). V shed 5 bases, J shed 1 base, and the junction held 13 bases outside the gene matches. The CDR3 consists of 18 residues.

Only one count was recorded for this clone. This rearrangement joins TRBV9 to TRBJ2-2; TRBD2 aligns across 8 bases. V trimming: 5 bases; J trimming: 2 bases; junction bases outside the gene matches: 2. Germline lookup yields CDR1 SGDLS and CDR2 YYNGEE. This CDR3 is 14 amino acids long. The CDR3 DNA sequence: TGTGCCAGCAGTCTAGCGGGCAACACCGGGGAGCTGTTTTTT. It specifies CASSLAGNTGELFF. Variable domain in full (rest from reference TRBV9 and TRBJ2-2): DSGVTQTPKHLITATGQRVTLRCSPRSGDLSVYWYQQSLDQGLQFLIQYYNGEERAKGNILERFSAQQFPDLHSELNLSSLELGDSALYFCASSLAGNTGELFFGEGSRLTVL.

V gene TRBV19 combines with J gene TRBJ2-7; TRBD2 is a possible D gene (7 bases). The CDR3 sequence is 14 residues long. Between the trimmed V and J ends, which lost 10 bases and 2 bases, there was a span of 18 bases. Germline V gene data show CDR1 as LNHDA and CDR2 as SQIVND (reference sequence). This chain's CDR3 is CATKPGDYAYEQYF. In nucleotides, the CDR3 is TGTGCCACCAAGCCAGGGGACTATGCCTACGAGCAGTACTTC. The full variable domain, in which reference TRBV19 and TRBJ2-7 provide the parts outside the CDR3, is DGGITQSPKYLFRKEGQNVTLSCEQNLNHDAMYWYRQDPGQGLRLIYYSQIVNDFQKGDIAEGYSVSREKKESFPLTVTSAQKNPTAFYLCATKPGDYAYEQYFGPGTRLTVT.

The V and J genes are TRBV4-2 and TRBJ2-5; TRBD2 matches at 8 bases. Germline-derived CDR1 and CDR2 are LGHNA and YNFKEQ. CDR3 length: 17 amino acids. J lost 5 bases, V lost 3 bases, and 14 bases had no gene match. The CDR3 reads CASSHPPGWSGGETQYF. As DNA, the CDR3 is TGTGCCAGCAGCCACCCCCCCGGCTGGAGCGGGGGTGAGACCCAGTACTTC.

The J gene is TRBJ1-3, the V gene TRBV5-4; the match to TRBD1 covers 9 bases. The CDR3 is 14 residues long. V dropped 4 bases and J dropped 5; count of bases not matched to a gene: 4. Germline-derived CDR1 and CDR2 are SGHNT and YYREEE (reference sequence). Written as DNA, the CDR3 is TGTGCCAGCAGCCCGGGACAGGGCCGAAACACCATATATTTT. This encodes CASSPGQGRNTIYF.

The chain couples TRBV7-7 to TRBJ2-3; the D gene is possibly TRBD2 (6 bases). Germline CDR1 and CDR2: SSHAT and FNYEAQ (reference sequence). The ends were cut back, 5 bases at V and 3 bases at J, with 9 bases in the middle. The CDR3 contains 13 residues. In nucleotides, the CDR3 is TGTGCCAGCAGCCACGGGGGAACAGATACGCAGTATTTT. Translating gives CASSHGGTDTQYF.

The V gene is TRBV30, the J gene TRBJ1-1; D remains unclear. Deletions cut 8 bases from V and 1 base from J, with 11 bases between. The CDR3 contains 12 residues. Germline V lookup: CDR1 GTSNPN, CDR2 SVGIG (reference sequence). This chain's CDR3 is CAGGLKNTEAFF. CDR3 nucleotides: TGTGCCGGAGGGCTGAAGAACACTGAAGCTTTCTTT.

The rearrangement joins TRBV11-2 to TRBJ1-2; no definite D call. The CDR3 covers 14 residues. V was cut by 4 bases and J by 5 bases, with 14 bases left in between. The germline V gene has CDR1 SGHAT and CDR2 FQNNGV. CDR3 DNA: TGTGCCAGCAGCTCTTTGTGGAAGGAGTATGGCTACACCTTC. This codes for CASSSLWKEYGYTF.

The chain has TRBV18 and TRBJ2-7; D gene unclear. Trimming shortened V by 0 bases and J by 3 bases, and 9 bases separated the two germline ends. The germline V gene encodes CDR1 KGHSH and CDR2 LQKENI. The CDR3 is 14 residues long. The CDR3 DNA follows: TGTGCCAGCTCACCACCCCCTGGTAGCTACGAGCAGTACTTC. The encoded protein is CASSPPPGSYEQYF.

The chain joins TRBV5-1 to TRBJ1-2; D gene ambiguous. In germline, CDR1 is SGHRS, CDR2 YFSETQ. CDR3 length equals 11 residues. V lost 3 bases and J lost 8, with 8 bases in between. Written as DNA, the CDR3 is TGCGCCAGCAGCTCAGGCGAGGGCTACACCTTC. Translation gives CASSSGEGYTF.

The genes are TRBV18 and TRBJ2-5; D may be TRBD1 (6 bases). V lost 2 bases and J lost 5, with 12 bases in between. CDR1 is KGHSH and CDR2 is LQKENI in the germline V gene. CDR3 length: 14 amino acids. CDR3 residues: CASSPKSGVETQYF. CDR3 coding DNA: TGTGCCAGCTCACCAAAATCAGGGGTCGAGACCCAGTACTTC.

The V and J genes are TRBV11-2 and TRBJ2-5, with a tentative D call TRBD1 (5 bases). V gave up 6 bases and J gave up 5 bases, with 13 bases separating them. In germline, CDR1 is SGHAT, CDR2 FQNNGV. CDR3 length: 13 residues. The CDR3 spells CASRHQGRETQYF. CDR3 sequence (DNA): TGTGCCAGCAGACACCAGGGCCGGGAGACCCAGTACTTC.

This clone was observed a few times. This chain uses TRBV7-9 with TRBJ1-6; D might be TRBD1 (5 bases). Trimming took 1 base from V and 5 from J, leaving 9 bases between them. This CDR3 comprises 15 residues. Germline CDR1 SEHNR, CDR2 FQNEAQ (reference sequence). The CDR3 loop reads CASSLVSGNNSPLHF. The CDR3 DNA follows: TGTGCCAGCAGCTTAGTTTCAGGGAATAATTCACCCCTCCACTTT.

This clone was seen more than once but under ten times. This chain uses TRBV18 with TRBJ2-2, with a tentative D call TRBD1 (6 bases). Germline lookup yields CDR1 KGHSH and CDR2 LQKENI. The CDR3 contains 14 residues. The ends were cut back, 6 bases at V and 2 bases at J, with 10 bases in the middle. The CDR3 DNA is TGTGCCAGCTCTCAGGACAGAAACACCGGGGAGCTGTTTTTT. Its translation: CASSQDRNTGELFF.

The CDR3 DNA sequence: TGTGCCAGCAGTGACCAGGGGCGGCAGCCCCAGCATTTT. Translating gives CASSDQGRQPQHF. The V call is TRBV2, the J call TRBJ1-5; weak D call: TRBD1 (6 bases). Germline loops: CDR1 SNHLY, CDR2 FYNNEI. The CDR3 sequence is 13 residues long. V lost 3 bases and J 7 bases, leaving 10 bases between the germline ends.

This chain connects TRBV6-6 to TRBJ1-2; unclear D gene. The V end was cut by 2 bases, the J end by 4 bases, with 11 bases between. Germline CDR1 MNHNY, CDR2 SVGAGI (reference sequence). The CDR3 loop spans 14 amino acids. The CDR3 protein is CASSYSDRGYGYTF. The CDR3 coding sequence is TGTGCCAGCAGTTACAGTGACCGCGGCTATGGCTACACCTTC.

The genes are TRBV9 and TRBJ1-3; TRBD1 aligns across 7 bases. Losses at the gene ends were 2 bases for V and 3 bases for J; bases not matched to a gene: 5. Per the germline V gene, CDR1 is SGDLS and CDR2 is YYNGEE. There are 15 residues in the CDR3. CDR3 coding DNA: TGTGCCAGCAGCGTTACAGGGGTATATGGAAACACCATATATTTT. Protein: CASSVTGVYGNTIYF.